This record looks at one TCR beta chain sequence and its context. This sample was taken from a study of tissue T cells after allogeneic stem cell transplantation. The germline V and J ends were trimmed by 7 bases and 3 bases, with 21 bases remaining between them. This CDR3 spans 16 amino acids. Germline V lookup: CDR1 LGHDT, CDR2 YNNKEL (reference sequence). Enrolled prospectively were adult allogeneic hematopoietic cell transplant recipients whose graft-versus-host disease was steroid-refractory. Gastrointestinal graft-versus-host disease was present in all patients, each treated with several therapy lines. Here immunoSEQ multiplex PCR was the method, and the copy in TCRdb shows in-frame clones only, minus some. The table has 4,300 or so clones, around 80% seen once.

This chain links TRBV3-1 (or the pseudogene TRBV3-2) with TRBJ1-1; no clear D. The source material was esophageal tissue, sampled at autopsy. The clonotype originates from an older male patient with steroid-refractory graft-versus-host disease after an allogeneic stem cell transplant. Some T cells may be the graft donor's. CDR3 nucleotide sequence: TGTGCCAGCACCCAGAGGGAGGAACCTTCGTACACTGAAGCTTTCTTT. This translates into CASTQREEPSYTEAFF.